This T cell receptor (beta chain) was recovered during a study of technical replicates of blood from a handful of donors. Trimming at V came to 8 bases and at J to 2 bases, leaving 8 bases not matched to a gene. The CDR3 consists of 15 residues. The V gene's germline CDR1 is SNHLY and CDR2 FYNNEI. Clones were sequenced by immunoSEQ multiplex PCR, and TCRdb holds only the in-frame ones, with some missing. The sample has around 83,000 clones, 75% to 95% seen once. This rearrangement joins TRBV2 to TRBJ2-7; 11 nucleotides line up with TRBD2. Sequenced: T cells isolated from PBMCs. The origin of this receptor is a human donor in good health. Some clones in this sample may be carry-over from other donors' samples. The CDR3 is CASELAGANAYEQYF. CDR3 nucleotide sequence: TGTGCCAGCGAACTAGCGGGAGCGAATGCCTACGAGCAGTACTTC.